This T cell receptor (beta chain) comes out of a study of cytomegalovirus exposure and HLA in healthy donors (dated by TCRdb to about 2017). For the study in its entirety: According to a later analysis, one platform produced both the roughly 130 validation repertoires and the 720 or so repertoires of the first cohort. The study combined high-throughput TCR immunosequencing, statistical association of individual TCRs with disease status, and machine learning to predict cytomegalovirus infection status. A separate validation cohort of roughly 130 different subjects was used in addition to the roughly 720-subject first cohort. The study aimed to test whether cataloging public T cell receptors could reveal signatures of past pathogen exposure.

The CDR3 runs 14 residues from the cysteine to the phenylalanine. CDR3 DNA only is kept here, 42 bases in frame from base 1. Trimmed from V: 0 bases; trimmed from J: 4 bases; junction bases lacking a gene match: 2. The germline V gene yields SGHVS for CDR1 and FNYEAQ for CDR2. The donors were included in the validation cohort of approximately 130 subjects, a group kept apart from the roughly 610-subject first cohort. With regard to this clone: The antigen it binds to is not known. No much larger clone exists at a distance of one base, and base qualities are not known.

What the work shows at the level of the full study, not this receptor alone: In both the original and validation cohorts, the classifier was reported to diagnose cytomegalovirus status with high specificity and sensitivity. While some public TCRs were present in many individuals, most TCR sequences turned up only very rarely across donors. The study gave a list of 150 to 200 TCR beta chains associated with cytomegalovirus. A later analysis lacked HLA typing for the validation cohort, so it scored co-occurrence in that cohort across all 110 or so repertoires. In vitro tests confirmed that a few of the cytomegalovirus-associated TCR beta chains recognize cytomegalovirus antigens. The authors suggested that the approach could potentially be extended to other disease states and immunological phenotypes. Of the cluster scores, approximately 94% were above 0 in a later analysis, which found that TCRs clustered in the first cohort also tended to co-occur in the 90 to 150 validation repertoires.

Library prep was done by the immunoSEQ multiplex PCR assay. Per the authors' processing: A statistical classification framework was built for diagnosing cytomegalovirus status from the catalog of TCR beta chain sequences. TCRdb stores this immuneACCESS table with in-frame sequences only. Part of the clones is absent; in the studies checked, under half of the shortfall reflects unresolved V genes, and no reason is known for the rest. The D gene and trimming were derived from the DNA, and the V and J assignments and clone size from that table. The sample has 55,000 to 65,000 clones on record, more than 90% of them singletons. More than 0.85% of the sample goes to the ten largest clones.

The receptor chain draws on TRBV7-6 and TRBJ2-5, and 7 junction bases match TRBD2. Sequencing was carried out using PBMCs. This sequence was found in a man in his late teens or twenties in good health and CMV-seronegative. The sequenced DNA: TGTGCCAGCAGCTTAGCCGGGGGGAGAGAGACCCAGTACTTC. This is translated as CASSLAGGRETQYF. Outside the CDR3, residues come from the reference TRBV7-6 and TRBJ2-5 proteins, so the full variable domain is: GAGVSQSPRYKVTKRGQDVALRCDPISGHVSLYWYRQALGQGPEFLTYFNYEAQQDKSGLPNDRFSAERPEGSISTLTIQRTEQRDSAMYRCASSLAGGRETQYFGPGTRLLVL.